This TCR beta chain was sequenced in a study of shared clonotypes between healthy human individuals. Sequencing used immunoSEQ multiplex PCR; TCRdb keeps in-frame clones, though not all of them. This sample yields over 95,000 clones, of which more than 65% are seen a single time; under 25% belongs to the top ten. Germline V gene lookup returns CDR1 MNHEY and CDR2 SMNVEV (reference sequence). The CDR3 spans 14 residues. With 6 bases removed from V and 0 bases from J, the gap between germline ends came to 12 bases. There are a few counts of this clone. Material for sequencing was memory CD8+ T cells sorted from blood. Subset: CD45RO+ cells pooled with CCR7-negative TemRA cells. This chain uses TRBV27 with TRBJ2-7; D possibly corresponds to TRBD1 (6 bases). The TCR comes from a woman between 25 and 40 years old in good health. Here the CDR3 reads CASRIGGPSYEQYF. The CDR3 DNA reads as TGTGCCAGCAGGATAGGGGGTCCCTCCTACGAGCAGTACTTC.